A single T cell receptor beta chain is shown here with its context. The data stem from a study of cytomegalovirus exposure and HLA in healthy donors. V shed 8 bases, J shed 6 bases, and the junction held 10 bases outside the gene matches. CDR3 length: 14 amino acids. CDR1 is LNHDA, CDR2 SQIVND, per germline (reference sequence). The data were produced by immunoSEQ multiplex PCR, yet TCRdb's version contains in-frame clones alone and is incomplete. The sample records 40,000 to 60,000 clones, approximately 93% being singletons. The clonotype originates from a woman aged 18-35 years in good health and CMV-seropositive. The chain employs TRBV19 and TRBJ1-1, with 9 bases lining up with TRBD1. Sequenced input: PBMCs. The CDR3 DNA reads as TGTGCCAGTGGGCCCACAGGGGGCAGGGCTGAAGCTTTCTTT. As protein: CASGPTGGRAEAFF.